The 26 T cell receptor beta chains reported below all come from one sample, sequenced in a study of vaccination and CD4 T cells after COVID-19. What these receptors recognize is not known. The Oncomine TCR Beta short-read assay sequenced DNA from cultured CD4+ T cells. TCRdb fed the PCR reads into MiXCR, producing one record per CDR3 protein. The repertoire includes about 14,000 distinct CDR3 sequences, under 50% of them detected once, and more than 9% sits in the top ten. The treatment: roughly nine-day PBMC culture with coronavirus spike peptide pools or control peptides (ViraFEST assay). Sequencing input: CD4+ T cells from blood, cultured in vitro. These receptor sequences come from a human donor who had recovered from COVID-19.

By sample fraction, this clonotype is medium-sized (0.01 to 0.1%). The chain employs TRBV27 and TRBJ1-2; possible D gene TRBD1, 6 bases. In germline, CDR1 is MNHEY, CDR2 SMNVEV (reference sequence). Trimming took 1 base from V and 5 from J, leaving 14 bases between them. CDR3 length: 15 amino acids. This CDR3 reads CASSLWGAQTYGYTF. The CDR3 DNA reads TGTGCCAGCAGTTTATGGGGGGCCCAGACTTATGGCTACACCTTC.

The chain couples TRBV7-9 to TRBJ2-3; a possible D gene is TRBD1 (5 bases). CDR3 length: 17 amino acids. Per the germline V gene, CDR1 is SEHNR and CDR2 is FQNEAQ (reference sequence). V was cut by 6 bases and J by 2 bases, with 21 bases left in between. This chain's CDR3 is CASSPPRVRADTDTQYF. CDR3 nucleotide sequence: TGTGCCAGCAGTCCGCCCCGGGTCAGGGCCGACACAGATACGCAGTATTTT.

The V gene is TRBV20-1, the J gene TRBJ1-1; D is undetermined. The CDR3 is 12 amino acids. V dropped 3 bases and J dropped 1 base, with 6 bases sitting between them. In germline, CDR1 is DFQATT, CDR2 SNEGSKA (reference sequence). CDR3 sequence (DNA): TGCAGTGCTAGGGTCCAGAACACTGAAGCTTTCTTT. This translates into CSARVQNTEAFF.

This clonotype was seen more than once but under ten times. This chain uses TRBV30 with TRBJ1-5, with D maybe TRBD1 (5 bases). This CDR3 spans 13 amino acids. The ends were cut back, 1 base at V and 7 bases at J, with 11 bases in the middle. Germline values: CDR1 GTSNPN, CDR2 SVGIG (reference sequence). CDR3 coding DNA: TGTGCCTGGAGTGGAAAGGGACGACAGCCCCAGCATTTT. This codes for CAWSGKGRQPQHF.

This sequence joins TRBV24-1 and TRBJ2-2, with D possibly matching TRBD1 (6 bases). Germline loops: CDR1 KGHDR, CDR2 SFDVKD. This CDR3 comprises 16 residues. The V end was cut by 6 bases, the J end by 0 bases, with 13 bases between. In DNA form, the CDR3 reads TGTGCCACCAGTAATCGGAACAGGGCGAACACCGGGGAGCTGTTTTTT. This gives the protein CATSNRNRANTGELFF.

This clonotype occurred a few times. The gene calls are TRBV7-6 and TRBJ1-2; D is perhaps TRBD1 (5 bases). CDR1 is SGHVS and CDR2 is FNYEAQ in the germline V gene. V lost 1 base and J 4 bases, leaving 19 bases between the germline ends. CDR3 size: 17 residues. In DNA, the CDR3 is TGTGCCAGCAGCTTAGAAAGACCGGGGACCAATCGCTATGGCTACACCTTC. Translation gives CASSLERPGTNRYGYTF.

A remark on this clonotype: A junction end diverges from the germline sequence, so it may reflect a read error. This sequence joins TRBV4-1 and TRBJ2-2, with 8 bases lining up with TRBD1. The CDR3 is 17 amino acids. CDR1 is MGHRA, CDR2 YSYEKL, per germline. The DNA of the CDR3 is TGCGCCAGCAGCCAACCTACCGGACAGGGAGACACCGGGGGGCTGTTTTTT. Its protein is CASSQPTGQGDTGGLFF.

The V and J genes are TRBV11-3 and TRBJ2-1, with TRBD2 matching 15 bases. Germline V gene lookup returns CDR1 SGHNT and CDR2 YENEEA. The CDR3 has 15 amino acids. The V segment lost 5 bases and the J segment 9 bases; nucleotides outside the gene matches: 5. The CDR3 here is CASSGTSGRQGEQFF. In DNA form, the CDR3 reads TGTGCCAGCAGCGGGACTAGCGGGAGGCAGGGTGAGCAGTTCTTC.

In its sample, this clonotype was seen a few times. The rearrangement links TRBV7-8 to TRBJ2-1; 8 nucleotides agree with TRBD1. CDR1 SGHVS and CDR2 FQNEAQ come from the germline V gene. This CDR3 contains 14 residues. V shed 4 bases, J shed 6 bases, and the junction held 5 bases outside the gene matches. The CDR3 loop is CASSSRTGSNEQFF. As DNA, the CDR3 is TGTGCCAGCAGCTCACGGACAGGGAGCAATGAGCAGTTCTTC.

V gene TRBV20-1 combines with J gene TRBJ1-2; D is uncertain. CDR3 length: 15 amino acids. V lost 0 bases to trimming and J lost 0 bases, with 11 bases between them. CDR1 and CDR2 from the germline V gene are DFQATT and SNEGSKA (reference sequence). In nucleotides, the CDR3 is TGCAGTGCTAGAGATATGAGTTTTTCTAACTATGGCTACACCTTC. This encodes CSARDMSFSNYGYTF.

This clonotype was observed a handful of times. The chain uses TRBV20-1 and TRBJ1-4; D perhaps matches TRBD1 (5 bases). Germline assignment: CDR1 DFQATT and CDR2 SNEGSKA (reference sequence). Trimming pared 7 bases from V and 8 bases from J, leaving 17 bases between. CDR3 length equals 13 residues. CDR3 sequence reads: CSVADSYGEKLFF. DNA for the CDR3: TGCAGTGTGGCCGACAGTTACGGAGAAAAACTGTTTTTT.

This clonotype showed up just a few times. The chain combines TRBV6-1 with TRBJ2-4, with D hard to call. The ends were cut back, 5 bases at V and 5 bases at J, with 7 bases in the middle. This CDR3 is 12 amino acids long. The germline V gene has CDR1 MNHNS and CDR2 SASEGT. CDR3 nucleotide sequence: TGTGCCAGCAGTCCGTCGCAAAACATTCAGTACTTC. Protein product: CASSPSQNIQYF.

This clonotype was seen a single time. The chain has TRBV28 and TRBJ1-5; no firm D call. The ends were cut back, 4 bases at V and 3 bases at J, with 7 bases in the middle. The CDR3 totals 13 residues. The germline V gene encodes CDR1 MDHEN and CDR2 SYDVKM. The CDR3 protein is CASSSQINQPQHF. The CDR3 DNA reads TGTGCCAGCAGTTCTCAGATCAATCAGCCCCAGCATTTT.

The J gene is TRBJ2-7, the V gene TRBV27; D perhaps matches TRBD2 (6 bases). The germline gives CDR1 MNHEY, CDR2 SMNVEV (reference sequence). This CDR3 contains 11 residues. Trimming took 8 bases from V and 5 from J, leaving 10 bases between them. The CDR3, as DNA: TGTGCCAGCGGGAGGTCGAACGAGCAGTACTTC. It codes for CASGRSNEQYF.

This chain uses TRBV20-1 with TRBJ1-4; TRBD1 matches 10 bases. V lost 0 bases, J lost 5 bases, and 3 bases stayed unmatched. The CDR3 has 15 amino acids. Germline CDR1 DFQATT, CDR2 SNEGSKA (reference sequence). For the CDR3, the DNA is TGCAGTGCTAGAGATGAGGACAGGGGGAATGAAAAACTGTTTTTT. It codes for CSARDEDRGNEKLFF.

The V and J genes are TRBV30 and TRBJ1-6; D unclear. The CDR3 runs 13 residues. CDR1 and CDR2 from the germline V gene are GTSNPN and SVGIG (reference sequence). V was pared by 0 bases and J by 6 bases, with 6 bases between. The CDR3 region has the DNA TGTGCCTGGAGTGTGAGCAGTAATTCACCCCTCCACTTT. Translating it yields CAWSVSSNSPLHF.

The table lists this clonotype with a few counts. The V gene is TRBV7-3, the J gene TRBJ1-5; D is perhaps TRBD1 (5 bases). Germline CDR1 is SGHTA and CDR2 is FQGTGA. This CDR3 comprises 13 residues. Trimming took off 4 bases at V and 5 bases at J, with 9 bases between the two ends. The CDR3 DNA follows: TGTGCCAGCAGCTCGGGGGGGGATCAGCCCCAGCATTTT. Encoded protein: CASSSGGDQPQHF.

J is TRBJ2-3 and V is TRBV11-3; no clear D. Germline CDR1 SGHNT, CDR2 YENEEA. Trimming removed 6 bases from V and 1 base from J, with 8 bases in between. CDR3 size: 13 residues. The CDR3 bases are TGTGCCAGCAGTCCTCACGGCACAGATACGCAGTATTTT. Its translation is CASSPHGTDTQYF.

Only a few counts were recorded for this clonotype. The chain combines TRBV5-4 with TRBJ1-2; no clear D gene. The CDR3 has 15 amino acids. Germline assignment: CDR1 SGHNT and CDR2 YYREEE (reference sequence). Trimming pared 3 bases from V and 0 bases from J, leaving 12 bases between. The CDR3 nucleotides read TGTGCCAGCAGCTATAGCTTGGAAGCTAACTATGGCTACACCTTC. Its translation is CASSYSLEANYGYTF.

The chain links TRBV7-8 to TRBJ2-5, with D perhaps TRBD2 (6 bases). The CDR3 has 15 amino acids. Trimming removed 2 bases from V and 4 bases from J, with 14 bases in between. Germline assignment: CDR1 SGHVS and CDR2 FQNEAQ. This chain's CDR3 is CASSLSGRLRETQYF. DNA for the CDR3: TGTGCCAGCAGCTTAAGTGGGAGGCTACGAGAGACCCAGTACTTC.

V is TRBV20-1 and J is TRBJ1-2; D possibly corresponds to TRBD1 (5 bases). V lost 1 base to trimming and J lost 8 bases, with 14 bases between them. CDR1 and CDR2 (germline): DFQATT, SNEGSKA (reference sequence). The CDR3 runs to 13 residues. The CDR3 here is CSARVSGRDGYTF. The DNA of the CDR3 is TGCAGTGCTAGAGTGTCAGGGAGGGACGGCTACACCTTC.

This clonotype was seen a few times. The chain joins TRBV20-1 to TRBJ2-3; 8 bases are a match to TRBD2. CDR1 is DFQATT and CDR2 is SNEGSKA in the germline V gene (reference sequence). V gave up 2 bases and J gave up 2 bases; unmatched junction bases: 12. This CDR3 has 17 amino acids. CDR3 in DNA: TGCAGTGCTAGAAGGCGGGAACGGGAGGGTGTCACAGATACGCAGTATTTT. Protein sequence: CSARRREREGVTDTQYF.

The gene calls are TRBV3-1 and TRBJ1-5; TRBD1 is a possible D gene (6 bases). Germline CDR1 and CDR2: LGHDT and YNNKEL (reference sequence). Trimming stripped 4 bases from V and 3 bases from J, with 16 bases between. The CDR3 length is 16 residues. In DNA, the CDR3 is TGTGCCAGCAGCCCCGGGGGGGGGCAGATCAATCAGCCCCAGCATTTT. It translates to CASSPGGGQINQPQHF.

In DNA form, the CDR3 reads TGTGCCAGCAGCTTACGGGGGCGGACCGGGGAGCTGTTTTTT. Translating it yields CASSLRGRTGELFF. The chain joins TRBV7-2 to TRBJ2-2; either TRBD1 or TRBD2 may fit D (6 bases each). Trimming took 2 bases from V and 5 from J, leaving 9 bases between them. The germline V gene has CDR1 SGHTA and CDR2 FQGNSA. CDR3 length: 14 residues.

This clonotype was seen only a few times. The gene calls are TRBV7-3 and TRBJ2-7; 8 bases are a match to TRBD2. The CDR3 is 13 residues long. J gave up 5 bases and V 5 bases, and 5 bases lay outside the gene matches. Germline V gene lookup returns CDR1 SGHTA and CDR2 FQGTGA. In nucleotides, the CDR3 is TGTGCCAGCAGCCAGACTAGCGTTAACGAGCAGTACTTC. It yields the protein CASSQTSVNEQYF.

V gene TRBV30 combines with J gene TRBJ2-1, with D unresolved. V shed 2 bases and J shed 9 bases, with 8 bases lying between them. This CDR3 has 11 residues. Germline loops: CDR1 GTSNPN, CDR2 SVGIG (reference sequence). CDR3 nucleotides: TGTGCCTGGAGTTATATGGTTGAGCAGTTCTTC. This translates into CAWSYMVEQFF.